This T cell receptor beta chain was captured in a study of molecular identifiers for immune sequencing clone quantification. TCRdb redid the calling of the PCR reads with MiXCR, one entry per CDR3 protein. In the table there are 250,000 to 350,000 distinct CDR3 sequences, roughly a fifth of which are singletons. Germline loops: CDR1 SGHDT, CDR2 YYEEEE. This CDR3 contains 15 residues. Whole-study findings and limits: Molecules of identical TCR sharing a barcode could underestimate highly expanded clone sizes.

This clonotype was counted only a few times. The antigen remains unidentified. A read error may produce the germline difference seen at one junction end. The chain employs TRBV5-6 and TRBJ2-2; 8 bases match TRBD1. Sequences were obtained from naive CD8+ T cells from blood, with Jurkat cell RNA spiked in. The subset is: FACS-sorted CD8+CD4-CCR7+CD45RA+ naive T cells. The receptor comes from a human donor in good health. Some libraries in this study had Jurkat cell RNA spiked in. The CDR3 DNA reads TGTGCCCGCAGCCCGGACAGGGCCTCCACCCGGGAGCTGTTTTTT. Translation gives CARSPDRASTRELFF.